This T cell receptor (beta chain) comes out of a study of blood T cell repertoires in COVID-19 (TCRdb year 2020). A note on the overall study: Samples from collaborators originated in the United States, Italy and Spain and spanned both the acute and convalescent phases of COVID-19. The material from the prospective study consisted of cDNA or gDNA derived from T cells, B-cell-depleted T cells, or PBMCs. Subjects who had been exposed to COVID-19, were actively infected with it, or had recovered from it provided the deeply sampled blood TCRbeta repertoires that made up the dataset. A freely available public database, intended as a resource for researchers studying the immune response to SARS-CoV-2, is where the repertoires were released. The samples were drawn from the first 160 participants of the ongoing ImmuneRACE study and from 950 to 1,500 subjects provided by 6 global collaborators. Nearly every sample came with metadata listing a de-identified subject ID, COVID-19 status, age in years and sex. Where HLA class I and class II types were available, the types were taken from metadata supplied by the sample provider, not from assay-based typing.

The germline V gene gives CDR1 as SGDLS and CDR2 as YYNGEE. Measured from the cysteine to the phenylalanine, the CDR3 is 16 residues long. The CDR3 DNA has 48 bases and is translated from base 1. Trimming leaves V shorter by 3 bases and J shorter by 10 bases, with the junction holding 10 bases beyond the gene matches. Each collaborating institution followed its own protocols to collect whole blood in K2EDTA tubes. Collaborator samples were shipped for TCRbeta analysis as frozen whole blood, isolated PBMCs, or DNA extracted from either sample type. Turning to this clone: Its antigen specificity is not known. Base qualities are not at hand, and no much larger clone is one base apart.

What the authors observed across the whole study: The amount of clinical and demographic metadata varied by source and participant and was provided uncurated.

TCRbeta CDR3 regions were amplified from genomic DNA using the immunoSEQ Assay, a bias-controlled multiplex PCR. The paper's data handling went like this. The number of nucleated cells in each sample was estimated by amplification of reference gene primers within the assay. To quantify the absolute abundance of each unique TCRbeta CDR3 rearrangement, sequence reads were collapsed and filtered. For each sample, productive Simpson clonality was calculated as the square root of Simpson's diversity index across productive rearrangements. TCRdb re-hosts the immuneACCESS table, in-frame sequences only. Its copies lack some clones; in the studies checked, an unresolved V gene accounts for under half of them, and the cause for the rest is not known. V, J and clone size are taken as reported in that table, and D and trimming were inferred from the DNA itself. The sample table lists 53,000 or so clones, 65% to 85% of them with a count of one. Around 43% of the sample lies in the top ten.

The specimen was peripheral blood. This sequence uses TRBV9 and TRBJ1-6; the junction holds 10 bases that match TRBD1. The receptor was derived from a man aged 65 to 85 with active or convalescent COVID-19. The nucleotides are TGTGCCAGCAGCGCCAGCGGGGACAGGGGACGGTCACCCCTCCACTTT. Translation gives CASSASGDRGRSPLHF.